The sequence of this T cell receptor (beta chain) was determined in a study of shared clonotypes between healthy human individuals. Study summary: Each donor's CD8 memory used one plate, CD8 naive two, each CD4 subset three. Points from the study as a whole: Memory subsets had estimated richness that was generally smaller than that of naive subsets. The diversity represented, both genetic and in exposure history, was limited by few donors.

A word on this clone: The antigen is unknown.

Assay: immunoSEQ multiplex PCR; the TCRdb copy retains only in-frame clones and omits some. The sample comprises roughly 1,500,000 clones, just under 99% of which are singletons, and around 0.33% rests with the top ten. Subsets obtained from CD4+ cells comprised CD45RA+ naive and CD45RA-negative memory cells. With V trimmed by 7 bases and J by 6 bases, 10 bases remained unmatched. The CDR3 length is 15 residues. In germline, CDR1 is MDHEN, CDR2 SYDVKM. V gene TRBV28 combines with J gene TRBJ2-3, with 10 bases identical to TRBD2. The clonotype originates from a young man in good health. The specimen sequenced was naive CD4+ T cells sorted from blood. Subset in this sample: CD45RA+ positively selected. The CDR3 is CASTSLAGVSDTQYF. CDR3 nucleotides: TGTGCCAGCACCTCTCTAGCGGGAGTGAGCGATACGCAGTATTTT.